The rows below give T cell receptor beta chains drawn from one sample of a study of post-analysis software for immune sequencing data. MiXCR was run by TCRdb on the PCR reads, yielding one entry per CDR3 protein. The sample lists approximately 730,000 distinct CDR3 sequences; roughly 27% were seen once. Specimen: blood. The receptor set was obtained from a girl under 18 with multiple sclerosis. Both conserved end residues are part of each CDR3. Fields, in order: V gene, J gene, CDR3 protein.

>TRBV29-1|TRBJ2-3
CSSDRGGDTQYF
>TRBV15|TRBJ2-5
CATSMGDWQETQYF
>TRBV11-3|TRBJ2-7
CASSLEGHSYEQYF
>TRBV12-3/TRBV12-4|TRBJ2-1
CATTIRGSFNEQFF
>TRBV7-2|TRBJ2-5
CASSLLGSGNQQTQYF
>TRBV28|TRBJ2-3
CASSLPGTGTTDTQYF
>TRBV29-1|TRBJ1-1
CSVGAEGLAFF
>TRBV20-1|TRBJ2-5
CSARGPVAAQETQYF
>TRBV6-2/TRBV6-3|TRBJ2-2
CAVLVAGHVGELFF
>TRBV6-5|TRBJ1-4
CASSYRKSAGNEKLFF
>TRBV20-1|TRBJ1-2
CSARDFGQSEGYAF
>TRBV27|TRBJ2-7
CASARTSVGYEQYF
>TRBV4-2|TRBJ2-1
CASSLRTEIRSYNEQFF
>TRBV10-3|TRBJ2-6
CAISGWGSGANVLTF
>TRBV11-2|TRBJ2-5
CASSSRDGGRETQYF
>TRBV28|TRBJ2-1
CASASSVDSYNEQFF
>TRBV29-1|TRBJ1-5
CSVASSAYYNQPQHF
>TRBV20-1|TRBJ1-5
CSARAPGPSIPYSNQPQHF
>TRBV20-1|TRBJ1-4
CSARGGTASTNEKLFF
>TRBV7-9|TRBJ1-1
CASSRSATGGTEAFF
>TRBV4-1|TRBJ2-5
CASSRLSGAPETQYF
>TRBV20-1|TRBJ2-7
CSARLAGGVEQYF
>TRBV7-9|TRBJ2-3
CASSFWSSGSTDTQYF
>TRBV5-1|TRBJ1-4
CASTDRPTNEKLFF
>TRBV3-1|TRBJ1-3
CASSQRDTIYF
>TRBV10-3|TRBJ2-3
CAISEYNTGATDTQYF
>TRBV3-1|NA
CASSQAGGFRETQYF
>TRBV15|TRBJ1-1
CATSRDALNTEAFF
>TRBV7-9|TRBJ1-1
CASSPGVRVAFF
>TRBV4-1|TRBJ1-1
CASSHPWDRRGTTGVAEAFF
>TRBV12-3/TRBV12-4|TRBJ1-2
CASSLVQGYGYTF
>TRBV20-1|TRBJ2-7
CSASGGTAYEQYF
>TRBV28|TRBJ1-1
CASSHELTYGLLNTEAFF
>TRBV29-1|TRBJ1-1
CSVVFWGRRGTEAFF
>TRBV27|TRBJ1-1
CASSFPRQVGTEAFF
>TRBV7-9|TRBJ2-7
CASSLARRQGKAYEQYF
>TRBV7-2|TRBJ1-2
CASSLVGKTNYGYTF
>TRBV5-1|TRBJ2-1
CASSGGQAWPNEQFF
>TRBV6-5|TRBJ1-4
CASGFVEKLFF
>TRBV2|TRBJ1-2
CASRGQGAYFGYTF
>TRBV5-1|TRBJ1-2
CASSLAGTGRHGYTF
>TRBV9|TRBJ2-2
CASSVVSMAGELFF
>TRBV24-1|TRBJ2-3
CATPDRGYTDTQYF
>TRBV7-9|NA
CASSRDRAKTQYF
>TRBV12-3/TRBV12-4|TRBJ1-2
CASRPTVGDYGYTF
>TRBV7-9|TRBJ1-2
CASSLGTADGYTF